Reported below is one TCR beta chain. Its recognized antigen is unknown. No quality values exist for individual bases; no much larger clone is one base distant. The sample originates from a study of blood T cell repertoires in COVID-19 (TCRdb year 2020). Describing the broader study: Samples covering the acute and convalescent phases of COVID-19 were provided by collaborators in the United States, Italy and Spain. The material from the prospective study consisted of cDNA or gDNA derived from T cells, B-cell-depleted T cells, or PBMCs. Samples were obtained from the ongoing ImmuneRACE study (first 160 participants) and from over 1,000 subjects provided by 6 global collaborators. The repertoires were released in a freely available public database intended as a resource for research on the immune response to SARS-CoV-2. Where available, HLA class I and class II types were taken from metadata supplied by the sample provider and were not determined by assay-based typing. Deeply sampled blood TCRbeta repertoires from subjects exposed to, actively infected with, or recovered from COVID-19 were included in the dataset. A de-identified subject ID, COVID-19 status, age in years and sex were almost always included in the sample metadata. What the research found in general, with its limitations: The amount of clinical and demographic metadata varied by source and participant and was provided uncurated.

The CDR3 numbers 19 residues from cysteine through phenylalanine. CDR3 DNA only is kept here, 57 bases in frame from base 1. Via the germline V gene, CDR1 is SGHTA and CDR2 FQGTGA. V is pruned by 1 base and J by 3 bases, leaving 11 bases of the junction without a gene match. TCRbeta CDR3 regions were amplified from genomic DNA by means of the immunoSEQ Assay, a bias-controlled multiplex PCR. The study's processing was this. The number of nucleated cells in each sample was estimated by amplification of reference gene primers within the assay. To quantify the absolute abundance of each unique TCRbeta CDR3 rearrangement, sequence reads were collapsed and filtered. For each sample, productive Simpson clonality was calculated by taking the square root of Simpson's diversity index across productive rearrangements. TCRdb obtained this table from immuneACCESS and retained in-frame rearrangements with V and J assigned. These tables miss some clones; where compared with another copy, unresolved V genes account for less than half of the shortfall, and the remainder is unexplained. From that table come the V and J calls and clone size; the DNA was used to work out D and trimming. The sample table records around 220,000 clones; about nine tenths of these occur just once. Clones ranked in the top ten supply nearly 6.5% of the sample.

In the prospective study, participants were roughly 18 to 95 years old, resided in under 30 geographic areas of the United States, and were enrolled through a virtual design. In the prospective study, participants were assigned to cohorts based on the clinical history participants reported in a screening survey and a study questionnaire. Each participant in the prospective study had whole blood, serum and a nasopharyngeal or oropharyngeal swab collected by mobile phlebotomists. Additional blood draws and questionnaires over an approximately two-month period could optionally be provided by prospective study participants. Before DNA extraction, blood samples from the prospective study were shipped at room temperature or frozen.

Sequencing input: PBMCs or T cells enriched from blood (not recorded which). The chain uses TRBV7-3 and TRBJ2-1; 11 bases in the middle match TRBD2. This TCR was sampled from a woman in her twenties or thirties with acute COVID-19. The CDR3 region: CASSLIGLGGLADYNEQFF. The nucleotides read TGTGCCAGCAGCTTAATAGGGCTTGGGGGACTAGCGGACTACAATGAGCAGTTCTTC.